The table lists the clone carrying this TCR beta chain with many counts. The antigen remains unidentified. The data were obtained in a study of T cells in Graves' hyperthyroidism and ophthalmopathy. The study's findings and limits: Researchers report that a 13 V-J model separated ophthalmopathy from stable hyperthyroidism.

Researchers amplified the TCR beta CDR3 regions from RNA transcripts. The study used the HTBI primer set for a first-round RT-PCR of the TCR CDR3. TCRdb processed the multiplex PCR reads anew with MiXCR; each CDR3 protein has one entry. The repertoire consists of about 640,000 distinct CDR3 sequences, with about 15% occurring once and the leading ten covering about an eighth. The germline V gene encodes CDR1 DFQATT and CDR2 SNEGSKA (reference sequence). The CDR3 extends over 13 amino acids. V dropped 3 bases and J dropped 0 bases, with 8 bases sitting between them. This receptor was obtained from a woman in her forties or fifties with Graves' ophthalmopathy. The chain recombines TRBV20-1 with TRBJ1-2, with D perhaps TRBD1 (6 bases). Specimen: blood. As DNA, the CDR3 is TGCAGTGCTAGGGACAGCGCTAACTATGGCTACACCTTC. The encoded protein is CSARDSANYGYTF.